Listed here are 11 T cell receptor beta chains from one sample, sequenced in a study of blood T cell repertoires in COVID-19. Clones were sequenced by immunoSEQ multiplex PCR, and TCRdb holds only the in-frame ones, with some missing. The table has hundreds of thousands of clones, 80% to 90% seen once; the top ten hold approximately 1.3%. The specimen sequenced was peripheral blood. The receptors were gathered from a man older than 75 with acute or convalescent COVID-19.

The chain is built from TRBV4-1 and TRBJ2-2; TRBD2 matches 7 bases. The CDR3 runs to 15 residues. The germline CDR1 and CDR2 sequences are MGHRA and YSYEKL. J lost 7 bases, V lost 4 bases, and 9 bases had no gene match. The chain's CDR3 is CASSRSSGVSGELFF. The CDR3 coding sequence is TGCGCCAGCAGCCGGTCAAGCGGGGTAAGCGGGGAGCTGTTTTTT.

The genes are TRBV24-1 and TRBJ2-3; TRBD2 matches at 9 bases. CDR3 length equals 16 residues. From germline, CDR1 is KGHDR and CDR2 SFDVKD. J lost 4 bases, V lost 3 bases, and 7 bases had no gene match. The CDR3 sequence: CATSDVGAGGPDTQYF. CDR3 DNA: TGTGCCACCAGTGATGTCGGGGCGGGAGGGCCAGATACGCAGTATTTT.

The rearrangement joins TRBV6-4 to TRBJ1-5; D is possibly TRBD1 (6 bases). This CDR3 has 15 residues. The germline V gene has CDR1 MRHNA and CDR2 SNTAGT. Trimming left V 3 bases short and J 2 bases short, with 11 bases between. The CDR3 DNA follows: TGTGCCAGCAGTGAACAGGGTGGCCGCAATCAGCCCCAGCATTTT. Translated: CASSEQGGRNQPQHF.

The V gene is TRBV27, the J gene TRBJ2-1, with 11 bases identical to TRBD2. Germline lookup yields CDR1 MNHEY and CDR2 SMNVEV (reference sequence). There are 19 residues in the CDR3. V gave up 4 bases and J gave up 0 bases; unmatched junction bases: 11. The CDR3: CASSSTIGTSGLSYNEQFF. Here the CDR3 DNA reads TGTGCCAGCAGTTCAACCATCGGGACTAGCGGACTCTCCTACAATGAGCAGTTCTTC.

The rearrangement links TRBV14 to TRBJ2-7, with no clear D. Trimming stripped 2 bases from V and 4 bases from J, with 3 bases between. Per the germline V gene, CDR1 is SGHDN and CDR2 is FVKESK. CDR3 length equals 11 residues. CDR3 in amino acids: CASSQTYEQYF. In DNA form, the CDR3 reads TGTGCCAGCAGCCAAACATACGAGCAGTACTTC.

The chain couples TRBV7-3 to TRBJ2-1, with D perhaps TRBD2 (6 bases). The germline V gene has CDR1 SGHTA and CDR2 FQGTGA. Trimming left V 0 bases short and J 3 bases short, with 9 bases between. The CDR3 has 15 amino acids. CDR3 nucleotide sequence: TGTGCCAGCAGCTTAACAGCGGGTGGCTACAATGAGCAGTTCTTC. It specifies CASSLTAGGYNEQFF.

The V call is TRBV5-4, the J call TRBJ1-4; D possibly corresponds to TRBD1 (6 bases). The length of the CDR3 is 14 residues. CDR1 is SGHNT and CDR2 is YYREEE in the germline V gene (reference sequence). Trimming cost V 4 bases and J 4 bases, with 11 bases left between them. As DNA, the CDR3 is TGTGCCAGCAGCCAAGGACAGCGTAATGAAAAACTGTTTTTT. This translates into CASSQGQRNEKLFF.

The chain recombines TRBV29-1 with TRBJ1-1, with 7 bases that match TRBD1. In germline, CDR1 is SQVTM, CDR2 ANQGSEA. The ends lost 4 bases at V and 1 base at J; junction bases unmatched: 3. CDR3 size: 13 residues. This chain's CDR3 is CSVADRKNTEAFF. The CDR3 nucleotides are TGCAGCGTTGCGGACAGGAAGAACACTGAAGCTTTCTTT.

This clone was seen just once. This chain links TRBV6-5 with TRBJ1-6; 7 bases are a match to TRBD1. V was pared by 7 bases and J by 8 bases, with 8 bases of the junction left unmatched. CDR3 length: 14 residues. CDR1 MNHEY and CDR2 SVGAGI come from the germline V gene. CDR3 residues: CASTPTGSHSPLHF. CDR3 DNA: TGTGCCAGCACCCCGACAGGGAGTCATTCACCCCTCCACTTT.

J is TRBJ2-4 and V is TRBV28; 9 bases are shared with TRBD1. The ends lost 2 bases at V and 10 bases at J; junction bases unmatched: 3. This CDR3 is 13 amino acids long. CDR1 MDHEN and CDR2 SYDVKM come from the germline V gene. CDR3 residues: CASSLGDRGIQYF. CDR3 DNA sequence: TGTGCCAGCAGTTTAGGTGACAGGGGGATTCAGTACTTC.

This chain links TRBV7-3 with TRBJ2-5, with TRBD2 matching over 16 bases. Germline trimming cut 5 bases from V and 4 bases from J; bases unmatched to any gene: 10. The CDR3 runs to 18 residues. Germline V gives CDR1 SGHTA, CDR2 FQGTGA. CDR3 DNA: TGTGCCAGCAGCACACCCGGGACTAGCGGGAGGGCCCGAGAGACCCAGTACTTC. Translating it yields CASSTPGTSGRARETQYF.